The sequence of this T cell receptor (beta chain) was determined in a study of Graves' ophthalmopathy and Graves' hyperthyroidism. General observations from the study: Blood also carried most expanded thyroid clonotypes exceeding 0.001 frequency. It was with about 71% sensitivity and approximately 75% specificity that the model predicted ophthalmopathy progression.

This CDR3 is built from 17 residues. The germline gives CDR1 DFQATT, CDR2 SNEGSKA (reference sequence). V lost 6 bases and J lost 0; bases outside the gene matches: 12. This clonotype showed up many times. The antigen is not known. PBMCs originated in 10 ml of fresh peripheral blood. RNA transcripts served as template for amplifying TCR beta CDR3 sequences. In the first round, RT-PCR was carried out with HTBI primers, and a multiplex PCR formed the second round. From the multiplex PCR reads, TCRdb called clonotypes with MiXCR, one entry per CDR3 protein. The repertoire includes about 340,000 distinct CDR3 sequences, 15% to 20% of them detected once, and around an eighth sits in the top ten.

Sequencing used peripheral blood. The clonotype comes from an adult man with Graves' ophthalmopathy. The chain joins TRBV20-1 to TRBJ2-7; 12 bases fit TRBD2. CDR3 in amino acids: CSAGSGTSGPSSYEQYF. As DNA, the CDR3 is TGCAGTGCCGGGAGTGGGACTAGCGGGCCAAGCTCCTACGAGCAGTACTTC.